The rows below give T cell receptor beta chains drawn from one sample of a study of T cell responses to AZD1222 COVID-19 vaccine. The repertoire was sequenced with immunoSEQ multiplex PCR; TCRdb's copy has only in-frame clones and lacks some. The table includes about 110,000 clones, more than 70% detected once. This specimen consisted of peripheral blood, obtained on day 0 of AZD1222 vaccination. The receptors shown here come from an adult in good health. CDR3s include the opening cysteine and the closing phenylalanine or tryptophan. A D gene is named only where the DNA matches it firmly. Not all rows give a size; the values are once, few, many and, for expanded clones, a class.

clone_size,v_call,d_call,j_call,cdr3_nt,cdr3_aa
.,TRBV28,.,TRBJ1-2,TGTGCCAGCAGCCGCTACGAGGGGGGCGTCTATGGCTACACCTTC,CASSRYEGGVYGYTF
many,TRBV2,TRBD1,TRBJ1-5,TGTGCCAGCAGCCCGACAGGGAACAATCAGCCCCAGCATTTT,CASSPTGNNQPQHF
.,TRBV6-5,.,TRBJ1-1,TGTGCCAGCAGCCGCTACACTGAAGCTTTCTTT,CASSRYTEAFF
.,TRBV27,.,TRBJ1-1,TGTGCCAGCAGTCCGGGACCGGGACTGGCTGAAGCTTTCTTT,CASSPGPGLAEAFF
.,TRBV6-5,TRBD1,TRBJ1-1,TGTGCCAGCAGTTACCAGACAGGGGCCACGAACACTGAAGCTTTCTTT,CASSYQTGATNTEAFF
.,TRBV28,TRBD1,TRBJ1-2,TGTGCCAGCAAAACCCAGGGGGCGCGAGGCTACACCTTC,CASKTQGARGYTF
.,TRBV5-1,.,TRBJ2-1,TGCGCCAGCAGCGGGCAGTCTAGCTCCTACAATGAGCAGTTCTTC,CASSGQSSSYNEQFF
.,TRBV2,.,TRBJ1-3,TGTGCCAGCAGCCTACCGGGGGCGGCTGGAAACACCATATATTTT,CASSLPGAAGNTIYF
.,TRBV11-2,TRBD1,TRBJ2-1,TGTGCCAGCAGCTCCCGACAGGGGAGACTCCAATCGGAGCAGTTCTTC,CASSSRQGRLQSEQFF
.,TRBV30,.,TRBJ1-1,TGTGCCTGGAGTGGTAAAGGGCAGCGAGCTTTCTTT,CAWSGKGQRAFF
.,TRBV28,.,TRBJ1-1,TGTGCCAGCAGTTTGGTACAGGGCGCAGCTTTCTTT,CASSLVQGAAFF
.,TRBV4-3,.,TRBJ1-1,TGCGCCAGCAGCCAAGATGTAGCGGTTGAAGCTTTCTTT,CASSQDVAVEAFF
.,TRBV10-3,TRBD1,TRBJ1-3,TGTGCCATCAGCGGAGTTGGGACAGGGAGTGGAAACACCATATATTTT,CAISGVGTGSGNTIYF
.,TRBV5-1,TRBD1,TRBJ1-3,TGCGCCAGCAGCCCGGGACAGTCTGGAGGAAACACCATATATTTT,CASSPGQSGGNTIYF
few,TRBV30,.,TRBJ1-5,TGTGCCTGGAGTGTACAGGGCGGTCAGCCCCAGCATTTT,CAWSVQGGQPQHF
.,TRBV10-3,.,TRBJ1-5,TGTGCCATCGGTGGGGGGGTCAATCAGCCCCAGCATTTT,CAIGGGVNQPQHF
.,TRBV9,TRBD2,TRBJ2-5,TGTGCCAGCAGCGTAGTAGCGGGGGGGCCCCAAGAGACCCAGTACTTC,CASSVVAGGPQETQYF
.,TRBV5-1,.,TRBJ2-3,TGCGCCAGCAGGATGGCCCCAGGGGCCGATACGCAGTATTTT,CASRMAPGADTQYF
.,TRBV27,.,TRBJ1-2,TGTGCCAGCAGTTTGGGCCCCCCCGGGAGGAACTATGGCTACACCTTC,CASSLGPPGRNYGYTF
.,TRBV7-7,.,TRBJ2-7,TGTGCCAGCAGTCCTGGGCCAACCTACGAGCAGTACTTC,CASSPGPTYEQYF
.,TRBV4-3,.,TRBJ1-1,TGCGCCAGCAGCCAAACAAGGGGGGCGAACACTGAAGCTTTCTTT,CASSQTRGANTEAFF
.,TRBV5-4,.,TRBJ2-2,TGTGCCAGCAGCTTGGGGACAAAGAACACCGGGGAGCTGTTTTTT,CASSLGTKNTGELFF
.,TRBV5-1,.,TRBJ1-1,TGCGCCAGCAGCTTGGACCCCCGTGCTAGGGTTGGGATGAACACTGAAGCTTTCTTT,CASSLDPRARVGMNTEAFF
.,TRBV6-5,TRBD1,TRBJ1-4,TGTGCCAGCAGTTTAACCGGGACAGGGGGTGAAAAACTGTTTTTT,CASSLTGTGGEKLFF
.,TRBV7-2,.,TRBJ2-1,TGTGCCAGCAGCTTAGCGGGGACCTACAATGAGCAGTTCTTC,CASSLAGTYNEQFF
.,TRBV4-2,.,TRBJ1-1,TGTGCCAGCAGCCAAGAACGGAGGGGGTGGGGCACTGAAGCTTTCTTT,CASSQERRGWGTEAFF
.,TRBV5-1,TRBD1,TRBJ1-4,TGCGCCAGCAGCTGGGGCGGGACAGCAACTAATGAAAAACTGTTTTTT,CASSWGGTATNEKLFF
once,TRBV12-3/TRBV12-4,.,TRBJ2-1,TGTGCCAGCAGCTCATGGGATAACAATGAGCAGTTCTTC,CASSSWDNNEQFF
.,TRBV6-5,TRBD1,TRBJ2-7,TGTGCCAGCAGGACACAGGGGGGAACCTACGAGCAGTACTTC,CASRTQGGTYEQYF
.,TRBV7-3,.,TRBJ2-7,TGTGCCAGCAGCCCAAGGGGCACAGTCCCCACCTACGAGCAGTACTTC,CASSPRGTVPTYEQYF
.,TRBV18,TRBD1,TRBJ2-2,TGTGCCAGCTCACTCGGGACAGGATACACCGGGGAGCTGTTTTTT,CASSLGTGYTGELFF
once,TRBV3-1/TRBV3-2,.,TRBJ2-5,TGTGCCAGCAGCCCCTCGGGAATGGGGACCCAGTACTTC,CASSPSGMGTQYF
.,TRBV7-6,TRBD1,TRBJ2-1,TGTGCCAGCAGCCCCCTGTCCGGGACAGCGTTCAATGAGCAGTTCTTC,CASSPLSGTAFNEQFF
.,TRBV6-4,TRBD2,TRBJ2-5,TGTGCCAGCAGTGCCGCGGCGGGGGAGGCCAAAAACCAGGCCCAGTACTTC,CASSAAAGEAKNQAQYF
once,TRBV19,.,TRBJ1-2,TGTGCCAGTAGGGAAGCCAATACTAACTATGGCTACACCTTC,CASREANTNYGYTF
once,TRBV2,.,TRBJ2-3,TGTGCCAGCTCTGACAGCTATACGCAGTATTTT,CASSDSYTQYF
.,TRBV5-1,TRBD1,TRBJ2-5,TGCGCCAGCAGCTCAGGGGGTGAAGAGACCCAGTACTTC,CASSSGGEETQYF
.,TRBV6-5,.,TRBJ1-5,TGTGCCAGCAGTCCCGACGGTAGCAATCAGCCCCAGCATTTT,CASSPDGSNQPQHF
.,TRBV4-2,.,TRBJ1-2,TGTGCCAGCAGCCAAGCAGCGTATGATCCTGGCTACACCTTC,CASSQAAYDPGYTF
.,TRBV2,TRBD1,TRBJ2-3,TGTGCCAGCACTGGGACAGGGGGCTACACAGATACGCAGTATTTT,CASTGTGGYTDTQYF
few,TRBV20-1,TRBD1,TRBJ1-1,TGCAGTGCTAGTTATGGGACAGGGAACACTGAAGCTTTCTTT,CSASYGTGNTEAFF
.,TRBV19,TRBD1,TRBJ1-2,TGTGCCAGTAGTGGGACAGGCCCCTATGGCTACACCTTC,CASSGTGPYGYTF
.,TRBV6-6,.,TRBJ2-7,TGTGCCAGCAAGAGTGTCTCCGAGCAGTACTTC,CASKSVSEQYF
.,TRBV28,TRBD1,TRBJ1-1,TGTGCCAGCGTTTGGGCCCCTGACAGGGCATCTGAAGCTTTCTTT,CASVWAPDRASEAFF
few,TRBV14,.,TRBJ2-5,TGTGCCAGCAGCCCCTACGGAGGGGCCACGAGCGAGACCCAGTACTTC,CASSPYGGATSETQYF
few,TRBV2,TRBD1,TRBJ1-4,TGTGCCAGCAGGGCCGGGACAGGGGGCGAAAATGAAAAACTGTTTTTT,CASRAGTGGENEKLFF
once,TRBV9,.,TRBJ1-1,TGTGCCAGCAGCGTAGACGGGAACACTGAAGCTTTCTTT,CASSVDGNTEAFF
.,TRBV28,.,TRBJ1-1,TGTGCCAGCAGCCGGGCGGCCTATGGGGCTTTCTTT,CASSRAAYGAFF
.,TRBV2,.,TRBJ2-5,TGTGCCAGCAGTGTTAACAGGCAGGAGACCCAGTACTTC,CASSVNRQETQYF